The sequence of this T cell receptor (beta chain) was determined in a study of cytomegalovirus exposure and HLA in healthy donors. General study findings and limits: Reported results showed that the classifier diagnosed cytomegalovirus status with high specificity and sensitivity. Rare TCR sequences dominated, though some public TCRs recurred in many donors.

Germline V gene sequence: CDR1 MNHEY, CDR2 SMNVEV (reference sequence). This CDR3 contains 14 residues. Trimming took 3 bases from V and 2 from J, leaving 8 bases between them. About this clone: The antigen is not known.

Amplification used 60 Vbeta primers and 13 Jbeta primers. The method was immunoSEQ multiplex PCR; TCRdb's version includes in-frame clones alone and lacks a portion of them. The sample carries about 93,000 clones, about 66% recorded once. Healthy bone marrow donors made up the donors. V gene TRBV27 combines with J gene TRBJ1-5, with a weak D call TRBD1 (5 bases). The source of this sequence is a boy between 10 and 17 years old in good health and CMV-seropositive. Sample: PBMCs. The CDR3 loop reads CASSFGHGNQPQHF. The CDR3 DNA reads TGTGCCAGCAGTTTCGGACACGGCAATCAGCCCCAGCATTTT.